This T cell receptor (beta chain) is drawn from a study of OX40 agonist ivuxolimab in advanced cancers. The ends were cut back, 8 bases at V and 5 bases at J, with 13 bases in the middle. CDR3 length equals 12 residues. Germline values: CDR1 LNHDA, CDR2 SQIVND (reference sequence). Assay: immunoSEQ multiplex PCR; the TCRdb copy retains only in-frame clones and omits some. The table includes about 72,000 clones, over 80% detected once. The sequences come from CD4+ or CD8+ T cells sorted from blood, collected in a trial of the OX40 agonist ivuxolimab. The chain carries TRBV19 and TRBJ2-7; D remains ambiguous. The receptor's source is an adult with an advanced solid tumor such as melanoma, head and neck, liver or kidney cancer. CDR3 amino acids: CASSENVDEQYF. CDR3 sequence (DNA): TGTGCCAGTTCGGAGAACGTGGACGAGCAGTACTTC.